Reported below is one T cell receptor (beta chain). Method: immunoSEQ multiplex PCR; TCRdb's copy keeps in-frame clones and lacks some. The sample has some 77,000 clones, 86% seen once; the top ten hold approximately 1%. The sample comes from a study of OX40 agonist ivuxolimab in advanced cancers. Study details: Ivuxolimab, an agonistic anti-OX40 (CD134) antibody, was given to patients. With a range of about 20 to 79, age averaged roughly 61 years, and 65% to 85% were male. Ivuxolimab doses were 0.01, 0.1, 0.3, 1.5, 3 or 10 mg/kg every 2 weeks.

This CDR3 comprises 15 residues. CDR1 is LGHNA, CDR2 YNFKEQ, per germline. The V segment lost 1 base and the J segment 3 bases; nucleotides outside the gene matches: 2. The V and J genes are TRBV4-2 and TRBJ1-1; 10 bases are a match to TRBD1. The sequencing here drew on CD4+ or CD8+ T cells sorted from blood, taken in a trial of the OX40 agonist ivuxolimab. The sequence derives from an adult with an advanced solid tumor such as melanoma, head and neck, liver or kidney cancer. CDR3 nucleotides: TGTGCCAGCAGCCAAGCCGGGACAGGGGACACTGAAGCTTTCTTT. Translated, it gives CASSQAGTGDTEAFF.